These 25 T cell receptor beta chains came from one sample sequenced in a study of cytomegalovirus exposure and HLA in healthy donors. 60 Vbeta and 13 Jbeta primers were used in PCR. Clones were sequenced by immunoSEQ multiplex PCR, and TCRdb holds only the in-frame ones, with some missing. The sample lists 95,000 to 100,000 clones, 65% to 80% occurring once. Input material: PBMCs. The receptors derive from a woman aged 40 to 50 in good health and CMV-seronegative.

The J gene is TRBJ2-3, the V gene TRBV5-1; 7 bases agree with TRBD1. This CDR3 has 14 residues. CDR1 and CDR2 (germline): SGHRS, YFSETQ. V dropped 4 bases and J dropped 3; count of bases not matched to a gene: 5. The CDR3 nucleotides are TGCGCCAGCAGCACCAGGGACAGTACAGATACGCAGTATTTT. This gives the protein CASSTRDSTDTQYF.

The rearrangement links TRBV19 to TRBJ2-5, with TRBD2 as a possible D gene (6 bases). The CDR3 has 15 residues. Germline V CDR1 and CDR2: LNHDA, SQIVND (reference sequence). V gave up 4 bases and J gave up 7 bases, with 19 bases separating them. CDR3 amino acids: CASSSSGTNPGTQYF. CDR3 DNA: TGTGCCAGTAGTAGTAGCGGTACCAATCCGGGGACCCAGTACTTC.

The chain uses TRBV14 and TRBJ2-3, with 10 bases that match TRBD1. The CDR3 sequence is 15 residues long. Germline V lookup: CDR1 SGHDN, CDR2 FVKESK. V shed 2 bases, J shed 8 bases, and the junction held 7 bases outside the gene matches. DNA for the CDR3: TGTGCCAGCAGCCAAACTCAGGACAGGGGGATTACGCAGTATTTT. Translated, it gives CASSQTQDRGITQYF.

This clone was counted a few times. CDR3 loop: CASSRNGRAREQYF. The CDR3 region has the DNA TGTGCCAGCTCACGCAACGGGAGGGCACGCGAGCAGTACTTC. The V call is TRBV18, the J call TRBJ2-7, with TRBD2 identical over 8 bases. This CDR3 region has 14 residues. Per the germline V gene, CDR1 is KGHSH and CDR2 is LQKENI. The V segment lost 4 bases and the J segment 6 bases; nucleotides outside the gene matches: 8.

The rearrangement joins TRBV9 to TRBJ2-1, with 9 bases lining up with TRBD2. The ends lost 3 bases at V and 0 bases at J; junction bases unmatched: 1. CDR1 SGDLS and CDR2 YYNGEE come from the germline V gene. CDR3 length equals 15 residues. The CDR3 DNA follows: TGTGCCAGCAGCGAGCGGGGGGACTCCTACAATGAGCAGTTCTTC. Protein product: CASSERGDSYNEQFF.

The rearrangement uses TRBV4-3 and TRBJ1-1, with no clear D. Trimming pared 1 base from V and 1 base from J, leaving 13 bases between. Germline assignment: CDR1 LGHNA and CDR2 YSLEER. This CDR3 spans 16 amino acids. The CDR3 bases are TGCGCCAGCAGCCAAGTCGAAGGATCGGGGAACACTGAAGCTTTCTTT. The encoded protein is CASSQVEGSGNTEAFF.

The rearrangement joins TRBV7-9 to TRBJ2-3; TRBD1 aligns across 10 bases. The CDR3 has 16 amino acids. Germline V gene sequence: CDR1 SEHNR, CDR2 FQNEAQ (reference sequence). J lost 5 bases, V lost 4 bases, and 9 bases had no gene match. This chain's CDR3 is CASSSGQGVLLDTQYF. In DNA, the CDR3 is TGTGCCAGCAGCTCCGGACAGGGGGTGCTGTTAGATACGCAGTATTTT.

This clone was found a few times. V is TRBV6-1 and J is TRBJ1-2; no firm D call. Germline V lookup: CDR1 MNHNS, CDR2 SASEGT. The CDR3 extends over 14 amino acids. V dropped 1 base and J dropped 4 bases, with 10 bases sitting between them. The CDR3 protein is CASSEVGGGYGYTF. The CDR3 bases are TGTGCCAGCAGTGAAGTAGGAGGCGGCTATGGCTACACCTTC.

The V call is TRBV19, the J call TRBJ1-1, with a tentative D call TRBD1 (6 bases). The CDR3 contains 14 residues. Trimming removed 8 bases from V and 4 bases from J, with 17 bases in between. Germline lookup yields CDR1 LNHDA and CDR2 SQIVND (reference sequence). The CDR3 loop is CASLPDRSATEAFF. The CDR3 DNA follows: TGTGCCAGTCTCCCGGACAGAAGCGCCACTGAAGCTTTCTTT. The variable domain in full, completed from reference TRBV19 and TRBJ1-1, reads DGGITQSPKYLFRKEGQNVTLSCEQNLNHDAMYWYRQDPGQGLRLIYYSQIVNDFQKGDIAEGYSVSREKKESFPLTVTSAQKNPTAFYLCASLPDRSATEAFFGQGTRLTVV.

The genes are TRBV6-5 and TRBJ2-7; 8 nucleotides align to TRBD2. Germline V lookup: CDR1 MNHEY, CDR2 SVGAGI. CDR3 length: 15 residues. The J segment lost 5 bases and the V segment lost 0 bases, leaving 6 bases of the junction unmatched. The CDR3 sequence is CASSYSSDSGNEQYF. The CDR3 DNA reads as TGTGCCAGCAGTTACTCGAGTGATAGCGGGAACGAGCAGTACTTC.

J is TRBJ2-5 and V is TRBV19, with D maybe TRBD1 (5 bases). Germline values: CDR1 LNHDA, CDR2 SQIVND (reference sequence). V lost 3 bases, J lost 8 bases, and 13 bases lay in between. This CDR3 comprises 13 residues. The CDR3 DNA is TGTGCCAGTAGTATGGCAGGGCTCGAAACCCAGTACTTC. Protein sequence: CASSMAGLETQYF.

In this sample, this clone turned up a few times. The chain joins TRBV27 to TRBJ2-3; a weak D match, TRBD2 (6 bases). The V and J ends lost 10 bases and 7 bases respectively, with 24 bases between them. CDR1 is MNHEY and CDR2 is SMNVEV in the germline V gene (reference sequence). The CDR3 loop spans 15 amino acids. This CDR3 is CATNPSVGGGNTQYF. The DNA of the CDR3 is TGTGCCACCAACCCCTCCGTGGGAGGAGGAAATACGCAGTATTTT.

The J gene is TRBJ2-7, the V gene TRBV2; TRBD2 matches 8 bases. This CDR3 is 15 amino acids long. Germline V gene lookup returns CDR1 SNHLY and CDR2 FYNNEI. Trimming cost V 2 bases and J 6 bases; bases outside gene matches: 9. CDR3 in amino acids: CASSERQIRGGEQYF. The CDR3 region has the DNA TGTGCCAGCAGTGAAAGGCAAATCCGGGGGGGCGAGCAGTACTTC. The whole variable domain, filled in from reference TRBV2 and TRBJ2-7, reads EPEVTQTPSHQVTQMGQEVILRCVPISNHLYFYWYRQILGQKVEFLVSFYNNEISEKSEIFDDQFSVERPDGSNFTLKIRSTKLEDSAMYFCASSERQIRGGEQYFGPGTRLTVT.

In this sample, this clone turned up a few times. This chain joins TRBV5-4 and TRBJ1-4, with 7 bases fitting TRBD1. Germline V CDR1 and CDR2: SGHNT, YYREEE (reference sequence). The CDR3 runs to 12 residues. V was clipped by 3 bases and J by 7 bases; unmatched bases: 0. Written as DNA, the CDR3 is TGTGCCAGCAGCTGGACAGGTGAAAAACTGTTTTTT. It translates to CASSWTGEKLFF.

In nucleotides, the CDR3 is TGTGCCAGGAGGGCTAGCGGGAGTTCCGAGCAGTACTTC. Translated: CARRASGSSEQYF. The rearrangement joins TRBV2 to TRBJ2-7, with 10 positions matching TRBD2. Germline assignment: CDR1 SNHLY and CDR2 FYNNEI. The CDR3 covers 13 residues. After removal of 9 bases from V and 6 bases from J, the junction contained 8 bases not matched to a gene.

J is TRBJ2-3 and V is TRBV7-9; D is unclear. Germline V gene lookup returns CDR1 SEHNR and CDR2 FQNEAQ (reference sequence). The V end was cut by 4 bases, the J end by 2 bases, with 7 bases between. This CDR3 is 13 amino acids long. The CDR3 reads CASSYAVTDTQYF. DNA for the CDR3: TGTGCCAGCAGCTATGCGGTCACAGATACGCAGTATTTT.

The chain has TRBV10-3 and TRBJ2-3, with D maybe TRBD1 (5 bases). CDR1 and CDR2 from the germline V gene are ENHRY and SYGVKD. CDR3 size: 16 residues. V was pared by 0 bases and J by 8 bases, with 18 bases between. CDR3 amino acids: CAISESQTANGGTQYF. CDR3 DNA: TGTGCCATCAGTGAGTCTCAGACAGCAAATGGCGGTACGCAGTATTTT.

The chain couples TRBV29-1 to TRBJ1-1; D possibly corresponds to TRBD1 (5 bases). CDR1 SQVTM and CDR2 ANQGSEA come from the germline V gene. There are 13 residues in the CDR3. V dropped 3 bases and J dropped 5 bases, with 13 bases sitting between them. This CDR3 reads CSVEGPVGTEAFF. The CDR3 nucleotides are TGCAGCGTTGAGGGGCCAGTGGGTACTGAAGCTTTCTTT.

This rearrangement joins TRBV6-1 to TRBJ2-7; 7 nucleotides line up with TRBD1. The V gene's germline CDR1 is MNHNS and CDR2 SASEGT. The ends lost 2 bases at V and 5 bases at J; junction bases unmatched: 9. CDR3 size: 15 residues. The CDR3 region has the DNA TGTGCCAGCAGTGAAATGGCGACAGGGATCCACGAGCAGTACTTC. It is translated as CASSEMATGIHEQYF.

The rearrangement uses TRBV14 and TRBJ1-2; 7 bases are a match to TRBD1. The CDR3 length is 16 residues. CDR1 SGHDN and CDR2 FVKESK come from the germline V gene. Trimming took 0 bases from V and 5 from J; bases not matched to a gene: 9. The CDR3: CASSQERQGFGYGYTF. The CDR3, as DNA: TGTGCCAGCAGCCAAGAGAGACAGGGCTTCGGGTATGGCTACACCTTC.

The chain combines TRBV7-3 with TRBJ2-3; D possibly corresponds to TRBD2 (5 bases). The CDR3 runs 17 residues. The V end lost 0 bases, the J end lost 0 bases, and 13 bases lay between the germline ends. Germline V CDR1 and CDR2: SGHTA, FQGTGA. The CDR3 spells CASSLTSSRHSTDTQYF. CDR3 sequence (DNA): TGTGCCAGCAGCTTAACTTCTAGCCGACATAGCACAGATACGCAGTATTTT.

J is TRBJ2-5 and V is TRBV28; 9 positions agree with TRBD1. CDR3 length: 15 amino acids. The V gene's germline CDR1 is MDHEN and CDR2 SYDVKM. With 9 bases clipped from V and 3 bases from J, the junction kept 11 bases outside the gene matches. CDR3 region: CASCSGDREEETQYF. CDR3 coding DNA: TGTGCCAGTTGCTCGGGGGACAGGGAGGAAGAGACCCAGTACTTC. Using reference TRBV28 and TRBJ2-5 for the parts outside the CDR3, the full variable domain is DVKVTQSSRYLVKRTGEKVFLECVQDMDHENMFWYRQDPGLGLRLIYFSYDVKMKEKGDIPEGYSVSREKKERFSLILESASTNQTSMYLCASCSGDREEETQYFGPGTRLLVL.

The V and J genes are TRBV6-1 and TRBJ1-1; no definite D call. This CDR3 has 14 residues. Germline V gives CDR1 MNHNS, CDR2 SASEGT. Trimming removed 2 bases at V and 1 base at J, with 8 bases between. CDR3 coding DNA: TGTGCCAGCAGTGAACCCCGGGGGAACACTGAAGCTTTCTTT. Translated: CASSEPRGNTEAFF.

The chain has TRBV5-6 and TRBJ1-1; weak D call: TRBD1 (6 bases). The germline V gene has CDR1 SGHDT and CDR2 YYEEEE. CDR3 size: 14 residues. Trimming stripped 0 bases from V and 1 base from J, with 7 bases between. The CDR3 protein is CASSLGQENTEAFF. As DNA, the CDR3 is TGTGCCAGCAGCTTGGGACAGGAGAACACTGAAGCTTTCTTT.

The genes are TRBV5-1 and TRBJ2-5; TRBD1 matches 10 bases. Trimming at V came to 4 bases and at J to 4 bases, leaving 4 bases not matched to a gene. CDR3 length equals 14 residues. Germline V lookup: CDR1 SGHRS, CDR2 YFSETQ. CDR3 residues: CASSAGQGRETQYF. In DNA, the CDR3 is TGCGCCAGCAGCGCGGGACAGGGGAGAGAGACCCAGTACTTC. Full variable domain (missing parts from reference TRBV5-1 and TRBJ2-5): KAGVTQTPRYLIKTRGQQVTLSCSPISGHRSVSWYQQTPGQGLQFLFEYFSETQRNKGNFPGRFSGRQFSNSRSEMNVSTLELGDSALYLCASSAGQGRETQYFGPGTRLLVL.